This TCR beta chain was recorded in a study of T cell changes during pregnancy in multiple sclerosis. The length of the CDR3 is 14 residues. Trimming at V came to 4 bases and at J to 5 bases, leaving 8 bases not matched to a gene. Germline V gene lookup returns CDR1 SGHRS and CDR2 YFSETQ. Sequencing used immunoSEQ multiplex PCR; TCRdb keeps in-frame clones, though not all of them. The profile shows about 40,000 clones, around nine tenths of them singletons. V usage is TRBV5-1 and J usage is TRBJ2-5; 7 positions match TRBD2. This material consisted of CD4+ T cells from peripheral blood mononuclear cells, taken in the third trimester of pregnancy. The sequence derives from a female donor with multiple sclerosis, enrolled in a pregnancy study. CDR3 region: CASSPQTSAETQYF. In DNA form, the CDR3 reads TGCGCCAGCAGCCCCCAAACTAGCGCGGAGACCCAGTACTTC.